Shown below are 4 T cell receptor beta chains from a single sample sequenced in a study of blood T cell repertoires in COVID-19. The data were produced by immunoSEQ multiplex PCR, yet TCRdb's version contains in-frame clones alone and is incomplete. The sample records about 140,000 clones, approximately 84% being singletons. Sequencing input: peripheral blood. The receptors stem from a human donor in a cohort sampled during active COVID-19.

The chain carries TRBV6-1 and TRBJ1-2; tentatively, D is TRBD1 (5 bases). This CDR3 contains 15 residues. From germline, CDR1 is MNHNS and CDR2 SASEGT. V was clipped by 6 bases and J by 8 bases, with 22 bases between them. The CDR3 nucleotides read TGTGCCAGCAGAACCATCTCAAGGGGTCAAGAGGGCTACACCTTC. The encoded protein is CASRTISRGQEGYTF.

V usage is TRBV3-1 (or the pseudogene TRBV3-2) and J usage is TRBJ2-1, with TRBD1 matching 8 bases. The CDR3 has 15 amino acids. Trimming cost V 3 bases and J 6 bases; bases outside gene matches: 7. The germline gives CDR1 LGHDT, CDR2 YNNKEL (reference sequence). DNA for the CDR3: TGTGCCAGCAGCCAGTTAGGAACAGGGGGCAATGAGCAGTTCTTC. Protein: CASSQLGTGGNEQFF.

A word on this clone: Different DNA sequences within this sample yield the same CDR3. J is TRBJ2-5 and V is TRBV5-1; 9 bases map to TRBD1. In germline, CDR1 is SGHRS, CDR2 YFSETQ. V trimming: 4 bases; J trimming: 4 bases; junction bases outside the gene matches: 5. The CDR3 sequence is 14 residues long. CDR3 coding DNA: TGCGCCAGCAGCCTCTACAGGGGGCGAGAGACCCAGTACTTC. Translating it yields CASSLYRGRETQYF.

CDR3 coding DNA: TGTGCCAGCAGCTTTTTAGCGGGGGGACACAATGAGCAGTTCTTC. As protein: CASSFLAGGHNEQFF. This chain uses TRBV7-8 with TRBJ2-1; TRBD2 matches at 10 bases. The CDR3 consists of 15 residues. In germline, CDR1 is SGHVS, CDR2 FQNEAQ. V lost 3 bases, J lost 5 bases, and 4 bases stayed unmatched.